This TCR beta chain was observed in a study of T cell responses to AZD1222 COVID-19 vaccine. The CDR3 has 13 amino acids. V dropped 6 bases and J dropped 6 bases, with 11 bases sitting between them. The germline CDR1 and CDR2 sequences are MDHEN and SYDVKM. Study-level points and caveats: Repertoires were sampled only after the peak T cell response.

Concerning this clone: Antigen: not known.

Some clones are missing from TCRdb's copy, which holds only in-frame ones; the method was immunoSEQ multiplex PCR. The table shows over 130,000 clones, with more than 90% occurring only once. This TCR derives from an adult in good health. The chain has TRBV28 and TRBJ1-4, with D unresolved. The sample consisted of peripheral blood, taken on day 0 of AZD1222 vaccination. Written as DNA, the CDR3 is TGTGCCAGCAGCGTTCAAGGGTATGAAAAACTGTTTTTT. Residues: CASSVQGYEKLFF. The full variable domain, in which reference TRBV28 and TRBJ1-4 provide the parts outside the CDR3, is DVKVTQSSRYLVKRTGEKVFLECVQDMDHENMFWYRQDPGLGLRLIYFSYDVKMKEKGDIPEGYSVSREKKERFSLILESASTNQTSMYLCASSVQGYEKLFFGSGTQLSVL.